Listed below are T cell receptor beta chains from one sample, sequenced in a study of shared clonotypes between healthy human individuals. This table comes from immunoSEQ multiplex PCR, and its TCRdb copy is limited to in-frame clones, with some not included. The data show about 1 million clones, roughly 80% seen once. Sequencing used memory CD4+ T cells sorted from blood. The source of these receptors is a man aged 18 to 30 in good health. Both conserved end residues are part of each CDR3. D genes are given only for firm matches. Rows give clone size only sometimes, using once, few, many, or a class for an expanded clone.

j_gene: TRBJ2-5
len: 17
d_gene: -
abundance: -
v_gene: TRBV7-2
CDR3nt: TGTGCCAGCAGGGCGGGTAGGGGGTTTGCGGGCCAAGAGACCCAGTACTTC
CDR3aa: CASRAGRGFAGQETQYF

j_gene: TRBJ2-1
len: 17
d_gene: TRBD2
abundance: -
v_gene: TRBV28
CDR3nt: TGTGCCAGCAGTACCCCCCCCGGGACTAGCGGAAACAATGAGCAGTTCTTC
CDR3aa: CASSTPPGTSGNNEQFF

j_gene: TRBJ1-1
len: 16
d_gene: -
abundance: -
v_gene: TRBV18
CDR3nt: TGTGCCAGCTCACTCTCACCCATGAGGCTGAACACTGAAGCTTTCTTT
CDR3aa: CASSLSPMRLNTEAFF

j_gene: TRBJ1-5
len: 14
d_gene: TRBD1
abundance: -
v_gene: TRBV10-3
CDR3nt: TGTGCCATCAGTGACGGGACAGGGGGTCAGCCCCAGCATTTT
CDR3aa: CAISDGTGGQPQHF

j_gene: TRBJ2-2
len: 18
d_gene: -
abundance: -
v_gene: TRBV7-6
CDR3nt: TGTGCCAGCAGCCCTAGAAGACTAGGGATCGGGAACACCGGGGAGCTGTTTTTT
CDR3aa: CASSPRRLGIGNTGELFF

j_gene: TRBJ2-5
len: 16
d_gene: -
abundance: -
v_gene: TRBV7-7
CDR3nt: TGTGCTAGCAGCTTAGCGGATGGAGGGGTTCGAGAGACCCAGTACTTC
CDR3aa: CASSLADGGVRETQYF

j_gene: TRBJ1-2
len: 17
d_gene: -
abundance: -
v_gene: TRBV4-2
CDR3nt: TGTGCCAGCAGCCAAGGGATCGGCCGGGCTGGGGACTATGGCTACACCTTC
CDR3aa: CASSQGIGRAGDYGYTF

j_gene: TRBJ2-3
len: 14
d_gene: -
abundance: -
v_gene: TRBV10-3
CDR3nt: TGTGCCATCAGTGAGTCTACCTTCACAGATACGCAGTATTTT
CDR3aa: CAISESTFTDTQYF

j_gene: TRBJ2-5
len: 17
d_gene: TRBD1
abundance: -
v_gene: TRBV10-3
CDR3nt: TGTGCCATCAGTGAGTCGGGGACAGGGGCAAAGATGGAGACCCAGTACTTC
CDR3aa: CAISESGTGAKMETQYF

j_gene: TRBJ2-5
len: 16
d_gene: -
abundance: -
v_gene: TRBV5-1
CDR3nt: TGCGCCAGCAGCTTGGTCGGAGGGGGCTGGGAAGAGACCCAGTACTTC
CDR3aa: CASSLVGGGWEETQYF

j_gene: TRBJ1-5
len: 13
d_gene: -
abundance: -
v_gene: TRBV19
CDR3nt: TGTGCCAGTAGTATAGAAGGAGCCAGGCCCCAGCATTTT
CDR3aa: CASSIEGARPQHF

j_gene: TRBJ2-5
len: 14
d_gene: TRBD2
abundance: -
v_gene: TRBV5-1
CDR3nt: TGCGCCAGCAAGCTAGCGGGAGCACGGGAGACCCAGTACTTC
CDR3aa: CASKLAGARETQYF

j_gene: TRBJ2-2
len: 15
d_gene: -
abundance: few
v_gene: TRBV18
CDR3nt: TGTGCCAGCTCCCCTAACCAGGGCGAAACCGGGGAGCTGTTTTTT
CDR3aa: CASSPNQGETGELFF

j_gene: TRBJ2-6
len: 14
d_gene: -
abundance: once
v_gene: TRBV10-2
CDR3nt: TGCGCCAGCAGTGATGGGGTTGGGGCCAACGTCCTGACTTTC
CDR3aa: CASSDGVGANVLTF

j_gene: TRBJ2-5
len: 15
d_gene: TRBD2
abundance: -
v_gene: TRBV2
CDR3nt: TGTGCCAGCATAGCGGGGGTCTCCACGCAAGAGACCCAGTACTTC
CDR3aa: CASIAGVSTQETQYF

j_gene: TRBJ2-2
len: 17
d_gene: TRBD2
abundance: -
v_gene: TRBV5-4
CDR3nt: TGTGCCAGCAGCTTGGATAGCGGGGGTCCCGGGACCGGGGAGCTGTTTTTT
CDR3aa: CASSLDSGGPGTGELFF

j_gene: TRBJ2-7
len: 14
d_gene: -
abundance: -
v_gene: TRBV5-4
CDR3nt: TGTGCCAGCAGCTTCGGGGGCGCCCAACGCGAGCAGTACTTC
CDR3aa: CASSFGGAQREQYF

j_gene: TRBJ1-2
len: 13
d_gene: TRBD1
abundance: -
v_gene: TRBV30
CDR3nt: TGTGCCTGGAGTGTGGAGGGGGCGCGTGGCTACACCTTC
CDR3aa: CAWSVEGARGYTF

j_gene: TRBJ1-1
len: 12
d_gene: -
abundance: -
v_gene: TRBV11-2
CDR3nt: TGTGCCAGCAGCCCCCCAGGGAAACCAGCTTTCTTT
CDR3aa: CASSPPGKPAFF

j_gene: TRBJ2-2
len: 14
d_gene: -
abundance: -
v_gene: TRBV5-1
CDR3nt: TGCGCCAGCAGGGACAGCCGAAACACCGGGGAGCTGTTTTTT
CDR3aa: CASRDSRNTGELFF

j_gene: TRBJ1-1
len: 13
d_gene: -
abundance: -
v_gene: TRBV9
CDR3nt: TGTGCCAGCAGCGTATCAGTGAACACTGAAGCTTTCTTT
CDR3aa: CASSVSVNTEAFF

j_gene: TRBJ1-2
len: 15
d_gene: TRBD1
abundance: once
v_gene: TRBV7-9
CDR3nt: TGTGCCAGCAGCTTATCTGCAGGGGGCGCGGGTGGCTACACCTTC
CDR3aa: CASSLSAGGAGGYTF

j_gene: TRBJ2-2
len: 13
d_gene: -
abundance: -
v_gene: TRBV28
CDR3nt: TGTGCCAGCACCTTGGGAGGCACCGGGGAGCTGTTTTTT
CDR3aa: CASTLGGTGELFF

j_gene: TRBJ2-7
len: 16
d_gene: TRBD1
abundance: -
v_gene: TRBV11-2
CDR3nt: TGTGCCAGCAGCTTAGAACGGGACAGGGGCGGCAACGAGCAGTACTTC
CDR3aa: CASSLERDRGGNEQYF

j_gene: TRBJ2-7
len: 15
d_gene: TRBD1
abundance: once
v_gene: TRBV7-2
CDR3nt: TGTGCCAGCAGCCCCCGGGACAGGTTGAGGGACGAGCAGTACTTC
CDR3aa: CASSPRDRLRDEQYF

j_gene: TRBJ2-7
len: 14
d_gene: -
abundance: once
v_gene: TRBV2
CDR3nt: TGTGCCAGCAGTCCACGGACGGCCTCTGGGGAGCAGTACTTC
CDR3aa: CASSPRTASGEQYF

j_gene: TRBJ2-3
len: 15
d_gene: -
abundance: -
v_gene: TRBV7-7
CDR3nt: TGTGCTAGCAGTAAAGACGGGCGGCAGGGAGATACGCAGTATTTT
CDR3aa: CASSKDGRQGDTQYF

j_gene: TRBJ2-1
len: 12
d_gene: -
abundance: -
v_gene: TRBV6-1
CDR3nt: TGTGCCAGCGACCAGGCTTACAATGAGCAGTTCTTC
CDR3aa: CASDQAYNEQFF

j_gene: TRBJ1-1
len: 15
d_gene: -
abundance: -
v_gene: TRBV5-1
CDR3nt: TGCGCCAGCAGCTTGGCCCAGAGTCTGAACACTGAAGCTTTCTTT
CDR3aa: CASSLAQSLNTEAFF

j_gene: TRBJ2-3
len: 13
d_gene: -
abundance: many
v_gene: TRBV9
CDR3nt: TGTGCCAGCAGCATCGAGGACCCAGATACGCAGTATTTT
CDR3aa: CASSIEDPDTQYF

j_gene: TRBJ2-2
len: 12
d_gene: -
abundance: -
v_gene: TRBV5-1
CDR3nt: TGCGCCAGCAATGAGAACACCGGGGAGCTGTTTTTT
CDR3aa: CASNENTGELFF

j_gene: TRBJ2-2
len: 14
d_gene: TRBD1
abundance: -
v_gene: TRBV19
CDR3nt: TGTGCCAGCAGCCGGACAGGGAACACCGGGGAGCTGTTTTTT
CDR3aa: CASSRTGNTGELFF

j_gene: TRBJ1-5
len: 13
d_gene: -
abundance: -
v_gene: TRBV7-2
CDR3nt: TGTGCCAGCAGCTTAGTAGAGAATCAGCCCCAGCATTTT
CDR3aa: CASSLVENQPQHF

j_gene: TRBJ2-5
len: 11
d_gene: -
abundance: -
v_gene: TRBV7-2
CDR3nt: TGTGCCAGCGGCTTCCAAGAGACCCAGTACTTC
CDR3aa: CASGFQETQYF

j_gene: TRBJ2-7
len: 14
d_gene: TRBD2
abundance: -
v_gene: TRBV5-4
CDR3nt: TGTGCCAGCAGCTCCGGGGGGAATAGAAACGAGCAGTACTTC
CDR3aa: CASSSGGNRNEQYF

j_gene: TRBJ1-5
len: 12
d_gene: -
abundance: -
v_gene: TRBV5-6
CDR3nt: TGTGCCAGCAGCAGCCGAGTAGGGCCCCAGCATTTT
CDR3aa: CASSSRVGPQHF

j_gene: TRBJ2-3
len: 12
d_gene: -
abundance: -
v_gene: TRBV7-9
CDR3nt: TGTGCCAGCAGCCTAAGCAGGGATACGCAGTATTTT
CDR3aa: CASSLSRDTQYF

j_gene: TRBJ2-3
len: 19
d_gene: -
abundance: once
v_gene: TRBV5-1
CDR3nt: TGCGCCAGCAGCTTGGCGTCCCCACCTAGCGTTGGGGGAACAGATACGCAGTATTTT
CDR3aa: CASSLASPPSVGGTDTQYF

j_gene: TRBJ2-6
len: 16
d_gene: -
abundance: -
v_gene: TRBV19
CDR3nt: TGTGCCAGTAGTCCACGGGGGACCTCTGGGGCCAACGTCCTGACTTTC
CDR3aa: CASSPRGTSGANVLTF

j_gene: TRBJ2-7
len: 16
d_gene: -
abundance: many
v_gene: TRBV4-1
CDR3nt: TGCGCCAGCAGCCAAGAAAGGCCTAGCAAGCGTGGGGAGCAGTACTTC
CDR3aa: CASSQERPSKRGEQYF